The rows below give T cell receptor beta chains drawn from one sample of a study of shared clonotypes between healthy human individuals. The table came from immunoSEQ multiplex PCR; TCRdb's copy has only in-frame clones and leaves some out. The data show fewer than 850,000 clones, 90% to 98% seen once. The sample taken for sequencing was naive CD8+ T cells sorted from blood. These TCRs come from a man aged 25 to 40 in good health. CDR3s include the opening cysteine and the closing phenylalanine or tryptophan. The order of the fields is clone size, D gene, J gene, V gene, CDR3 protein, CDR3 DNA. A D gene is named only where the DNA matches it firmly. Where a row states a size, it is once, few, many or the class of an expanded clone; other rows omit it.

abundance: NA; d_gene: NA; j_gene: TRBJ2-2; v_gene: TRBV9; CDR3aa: CASSVSSYRGELFF; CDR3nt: TGTGCCAGCAGCGTTAGCTCCTACCGAGGGGAGCTGTTTTTT
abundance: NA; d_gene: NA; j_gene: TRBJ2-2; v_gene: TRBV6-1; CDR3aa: CASNPGAGELFF; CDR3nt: TGTGCCAGCAACCCAGGGGCCGGGGAGCTGTTTTTT
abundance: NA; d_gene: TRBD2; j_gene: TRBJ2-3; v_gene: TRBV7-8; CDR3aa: CASSSIILDGLAGETDTQYF; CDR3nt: TGTGCCAGCAGCTCAATCATCTTGGATGGACTAGCGGGAGAAACAGATACGCAGTATTTT
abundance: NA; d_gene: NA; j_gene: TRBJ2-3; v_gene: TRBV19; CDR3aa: CASGYGSSTDTQYF; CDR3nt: TGTGCCAGTGGGTATGGGAGCAGCACAGATACGCAGTATTTT
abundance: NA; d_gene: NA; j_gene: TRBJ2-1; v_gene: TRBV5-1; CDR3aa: CASSLDDSPYNEQFF; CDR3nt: TGCGCCAGCAGCTTAGATGACAGCCCCTACAATGAGCAGTTCTTC
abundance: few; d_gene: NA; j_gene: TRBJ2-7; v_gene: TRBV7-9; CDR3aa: CASSFEAYEQYF; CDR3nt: TGTGCCAGCAGCTTTGAAGCCTACGAGCAGTACTTC
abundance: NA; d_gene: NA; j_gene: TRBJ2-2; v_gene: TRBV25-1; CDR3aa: CASSFLNLLYTGELFF; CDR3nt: TGTGCCAGCAGTTTCCTGAACCTCCTATACACCGGGGAGCTGTTTTTT
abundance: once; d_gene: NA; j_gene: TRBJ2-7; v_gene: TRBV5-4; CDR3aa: CASSHQVAGANEQYF; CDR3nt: TGTGCCAGCAGCCACCAGGTGGCCGGGGCTAACGAGCAGTACTTC
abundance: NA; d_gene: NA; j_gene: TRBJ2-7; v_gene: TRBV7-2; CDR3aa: CASSFTDLSYEQYF; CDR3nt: TGTGCCAGCAGCTTCACAGACCTTTCCTACGAGCAGTACTTC
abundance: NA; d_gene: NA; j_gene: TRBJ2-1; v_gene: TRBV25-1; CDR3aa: CASSGEGHEQFF; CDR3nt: TGTGCCAGCAGTGGTGAAGGCCATGAGCAGTTCTTC
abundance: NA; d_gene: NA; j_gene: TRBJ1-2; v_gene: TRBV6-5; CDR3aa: CASTRGADYGYTF; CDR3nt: TGTGCCAGCACTCGGGGGGCGGACTATGGCTACACCTTC
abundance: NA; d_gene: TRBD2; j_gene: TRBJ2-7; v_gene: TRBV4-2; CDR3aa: CASSQDLASGRGYYEQYF; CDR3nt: TGTGCCAGCAGCCAAGACTTAGCTAGCGGGAGAGGCTACTACGAGCAGTACTTC
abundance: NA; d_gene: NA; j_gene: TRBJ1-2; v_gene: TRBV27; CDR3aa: CASSLRGTYGYTF; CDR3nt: TGTGCCAGCAGTTTACGGGGAACGTATGGCTACACCTTC
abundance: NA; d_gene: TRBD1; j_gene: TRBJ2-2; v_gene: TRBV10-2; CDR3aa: CASSSPTGNDGELFF; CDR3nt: TGCGCCAGCAGTTCCCCGACAGGGAATGACGGGGAGCTGTTTTTT
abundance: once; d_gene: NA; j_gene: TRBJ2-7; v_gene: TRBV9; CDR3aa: CASSVAGTDPSYEQYF; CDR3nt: TGTGCCAGCAGCGTCGCCGGGACCGACCCATCCTACGAGCAGTACTTC
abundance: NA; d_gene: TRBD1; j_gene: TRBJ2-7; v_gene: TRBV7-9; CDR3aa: CASSFRDRGLDEQYF; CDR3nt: TGTGCCAGCAGCTTCCGAGACAGGGGGCTTGACGAGCAGTACTTC
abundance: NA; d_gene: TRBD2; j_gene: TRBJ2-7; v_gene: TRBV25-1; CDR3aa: CASSEWGGSNHEQYF; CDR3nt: TGTGCCAGCAGTGAATGGGGCGGGAGTAACCACGAGCAGTACTTC
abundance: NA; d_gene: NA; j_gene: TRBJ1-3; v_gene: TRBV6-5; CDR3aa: CASREDSGNTIYF; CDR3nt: TGTGCCAGCAGAGAGGACAGTGGAAACACCATATATTTT
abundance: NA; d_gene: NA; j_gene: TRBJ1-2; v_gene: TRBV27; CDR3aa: CASSFRGANYGYTF; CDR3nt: TGTGCCAGCAGTTTCAGGGGAGCTAACTATGGCTACACCTTC
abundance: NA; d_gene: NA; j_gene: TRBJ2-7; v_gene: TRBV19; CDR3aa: CASSSSPTTYEQYF; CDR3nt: TGTGCCAGTAGTAGTTCCCCAACTACCTACGAGCAGTACTTC
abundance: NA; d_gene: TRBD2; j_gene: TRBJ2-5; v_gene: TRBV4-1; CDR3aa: CASSQDGTTQYF; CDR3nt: TGCGCCAGCAGCCAAGACGGGACTACACAGTACTTC
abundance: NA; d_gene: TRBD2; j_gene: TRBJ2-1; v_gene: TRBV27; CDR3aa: CASSLSSGRGNEQFF; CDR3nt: TGTGCCAGCAGTTTGAGTAGCGGGAGAGGGAATGAGCAGTTCTTC
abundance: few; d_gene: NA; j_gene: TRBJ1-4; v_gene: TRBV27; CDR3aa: CASSLSEGSGEKLFF; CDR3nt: TGTGCCAGCAGTTTATCGGAGGGGTCTGGCGAAAAACTGTTTTTT
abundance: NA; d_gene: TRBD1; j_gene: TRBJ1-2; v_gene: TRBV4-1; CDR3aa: CASSQQGTALGQDGYTF; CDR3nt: TGCGCCAGCAGCCAACAGGGGACAGCCTTAGGACAAGATGGCTACACCTTC
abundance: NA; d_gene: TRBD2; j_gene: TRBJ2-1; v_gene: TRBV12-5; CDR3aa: CASGLVPLGLAGGGWNEQFF; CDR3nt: TGTGCTAGTGGTTTGGTACCCCTAGGACTAGCGGGTGGGGGGTGGAATGAGCAGTTCTTC
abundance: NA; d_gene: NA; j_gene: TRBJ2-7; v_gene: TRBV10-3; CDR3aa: CAISETGPGYEQYF; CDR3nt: TGTGCCATCAGTGAAACGGGGCCAGGCTACGAGCAGTACTTC
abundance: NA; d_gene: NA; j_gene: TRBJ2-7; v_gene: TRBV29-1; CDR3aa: CSHRIDRIGSEQYF; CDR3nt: TGCAGCCACCGGATTGACAGGATTGGGAGTGAGCAGTACTTC
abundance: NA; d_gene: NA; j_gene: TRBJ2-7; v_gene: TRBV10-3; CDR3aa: CAISEWGDEQYF; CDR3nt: TGTGCCATCAGTGAGTGGGGCGACGAGCAGTACTTC
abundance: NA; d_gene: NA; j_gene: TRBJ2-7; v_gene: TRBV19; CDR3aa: CASSMRQYYEQYF; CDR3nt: TGTGCCAGTAGTATGAGACAGTACTACGAGCAGTACTTC
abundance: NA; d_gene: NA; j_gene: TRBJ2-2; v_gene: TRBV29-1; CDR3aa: CSVEVHVRESGELFF; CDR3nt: TGCAGCGTTGAAGTTCATGTCAGGGAATCCGGGGAGCTGTTTTTT
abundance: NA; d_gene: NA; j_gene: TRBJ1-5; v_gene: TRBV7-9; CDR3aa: CASSLGEINQPQHF; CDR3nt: TGTGCCAGCAGCTTAGGAGAAATCAATCAGCCCCAGCATTTT
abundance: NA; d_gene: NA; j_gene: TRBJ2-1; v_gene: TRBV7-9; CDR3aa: CASSFPLVSEQFF; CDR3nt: TGTGCCAGCAGCTTTCCCCTAGTTAGTGAGCAGTTCTTC
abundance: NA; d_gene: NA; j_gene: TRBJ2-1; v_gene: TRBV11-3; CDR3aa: CASSLEWEGNEQFF; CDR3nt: TGTGCCAGCAGCTTAGAGTGGGAAGGCAATGAGCAGTTCTTC
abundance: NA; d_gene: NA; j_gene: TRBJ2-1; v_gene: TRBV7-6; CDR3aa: CASSPSEVYEQFF; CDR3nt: TGTGCCAGCAGCCCATCCGAGGTTTATGAGCAGTTCTTC
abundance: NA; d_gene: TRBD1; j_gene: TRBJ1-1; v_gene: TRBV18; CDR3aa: CASSPLGQGDTEAFF; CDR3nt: TGTGCCAGCTCACCATTGGGACAGGGAGACACTGAAGCTTTCTTT
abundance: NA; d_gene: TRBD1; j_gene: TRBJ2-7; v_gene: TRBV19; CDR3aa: CASSIEDRGPYEQYF; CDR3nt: TGTGCCAGTAGTATCGAGGACAGGGGGCCCTACGAGCAGTACTTC
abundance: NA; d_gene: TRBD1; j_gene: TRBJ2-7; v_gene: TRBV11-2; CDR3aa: CASSLGTGDWEQYF; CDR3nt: TGTGCCAGCAGCCTCGGGACAGGGGATTGGGAGCAGTACTTC
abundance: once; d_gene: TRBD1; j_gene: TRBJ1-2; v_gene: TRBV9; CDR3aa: CASGDTGGGYYGYTF; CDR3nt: TGTGCCAGCGGAGATACAGGGGGCGGGTACTATGGCTACACCTTC
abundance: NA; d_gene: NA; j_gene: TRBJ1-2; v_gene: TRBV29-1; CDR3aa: CSFRAGEDGYTF; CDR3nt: TGCAGTTTTCGGGCAGGGGAAGATGGCTACACCTTC